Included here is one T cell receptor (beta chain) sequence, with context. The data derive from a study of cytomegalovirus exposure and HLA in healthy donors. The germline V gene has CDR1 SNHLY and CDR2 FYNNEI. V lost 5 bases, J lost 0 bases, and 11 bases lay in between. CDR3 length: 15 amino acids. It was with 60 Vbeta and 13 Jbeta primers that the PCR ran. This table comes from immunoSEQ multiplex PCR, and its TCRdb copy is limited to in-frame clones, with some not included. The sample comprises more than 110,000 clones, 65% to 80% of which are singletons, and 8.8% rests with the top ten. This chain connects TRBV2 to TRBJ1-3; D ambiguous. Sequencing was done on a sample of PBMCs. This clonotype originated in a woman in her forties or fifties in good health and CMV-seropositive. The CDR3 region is CASSLRGSSGNTIYF. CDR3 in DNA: TGTGCCAGCAGTTTACGAGGTAGCTCTGGAAACACCATATATTTT.